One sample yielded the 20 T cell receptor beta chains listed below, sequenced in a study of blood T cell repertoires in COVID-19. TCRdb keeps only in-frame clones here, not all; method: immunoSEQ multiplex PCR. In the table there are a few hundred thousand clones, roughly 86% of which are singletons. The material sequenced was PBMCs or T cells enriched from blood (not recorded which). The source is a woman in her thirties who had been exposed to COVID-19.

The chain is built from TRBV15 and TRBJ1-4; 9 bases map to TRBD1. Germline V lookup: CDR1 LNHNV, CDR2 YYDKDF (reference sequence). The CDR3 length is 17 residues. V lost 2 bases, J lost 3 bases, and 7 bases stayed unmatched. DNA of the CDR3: TGTGCCACCAGCAGATATACAGGGGGCGGTTCTAATGAAAAACTGTTTTTT. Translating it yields CATSRYTGGGSNEKLFF. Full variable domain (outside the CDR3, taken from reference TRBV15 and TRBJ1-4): DAMVIQNPRYQVTQFGKPVTLSCSQTLNHNVMYWYQQKSSQAPKLLFHYYDKDFNNEADTPDNFQSRRPNTSFCFLDIRSPGLGDTAMYLCATSRYTGGGSNEKLFFGSGTQLSVL.

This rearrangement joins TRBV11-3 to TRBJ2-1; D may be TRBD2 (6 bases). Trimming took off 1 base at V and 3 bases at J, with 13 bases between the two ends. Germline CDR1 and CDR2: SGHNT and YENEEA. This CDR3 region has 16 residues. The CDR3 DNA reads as TGTGCCAGCAGCTTAGGCACCCTGGGACTCTACAATGAGCAGTTCTTC. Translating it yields CASSLGTLGLYNEQFF.

Written as DNA, the CDR3 is TGCGCCAGCAGCTTGGGGACAGGGAATGAAAAACTGTTTTTT. This sequence encodes CASSLGTGNEKLFF. V usage is TRBV5-1 and J usage is TRBJ1-4, with 8 bases identical to TRBD1. V lost 0 bases, J lost 5 bases, and 0 bases stayed unmatched. The CDR3 is 14 residues long. Germline lookup yields CDR1 SGHRS and CDR2 YFSETQ.

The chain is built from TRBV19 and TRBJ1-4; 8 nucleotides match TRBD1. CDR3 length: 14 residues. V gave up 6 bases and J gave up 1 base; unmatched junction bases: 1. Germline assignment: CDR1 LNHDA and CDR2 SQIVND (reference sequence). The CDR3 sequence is CASSTGGTNEKLFF. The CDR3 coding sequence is TGTGCCAGTAGCACAGGGGGAACTAATGAAAAACTGTTTTTT.

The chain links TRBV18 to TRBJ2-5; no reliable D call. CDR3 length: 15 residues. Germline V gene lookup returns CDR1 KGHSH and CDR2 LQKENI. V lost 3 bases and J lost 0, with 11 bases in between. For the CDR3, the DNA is TGTGCCAGCTCACCGCCATCAGGTAACCAAGAGACCCAGTACTTC. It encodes CASSPPSGNQETQYF.

The CDR3 protein is CSASILASGRNNEQFF. The CDR3 DNA reads as TGCAGTGCTAGTATATTGGCTAGCGGGAGAAACAATGAGCAGTTCTTC. The gene calls are TRBV20-1 and TRBJ2-1; 10 bases align to TRBD2. Germline loops: CDR1 DFQATT, CDR2 SNEGSKA (reference sequence). The CDR3 loop spans 16 amino acids. Trimming cost V 3 bases and J 5 bases; bases outside gene matches: 10.

The CDR3 reads CASRLTGSSSYEQYF. CDR3 nucleotides: TGTGCCAGCAGGTTGACAGGGAGCAGCTCCTACGAGCAGTACTTC. V and J are TRBV27 and TRBJ2-7; TRBD1 matches 7 bases. This CDR3 comprises 15 residues. Trimming took 6 bases from V and 0 from J; bases not matched to a gene: 8. Germline loops: CDR1 MNHEY, CDR2 SMNVEV (reference sequence).

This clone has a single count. CDR3 nucleotide sequence: TGTGCCACTTCGACCCTTCAGGGTAGCTATGGCTACACCTTC. It yields the protein CATSTLQGSYGYTF. The V gene is TRBV6-5, the J gene TRBJ1-2; a possible D gene is TRBD1 (5 bases). The germline CDR1 and CDR2 sequences are MNHEY and SVGAGI. The CDR3 is made up of 14 amino acids. Trimming took off 10 bases at V and 4 bases at J, with 19 bases between the two ends.

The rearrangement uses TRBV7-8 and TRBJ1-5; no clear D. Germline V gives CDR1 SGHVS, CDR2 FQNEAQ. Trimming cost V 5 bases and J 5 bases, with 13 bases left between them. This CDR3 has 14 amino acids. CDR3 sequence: CASSLTERDQPQHF. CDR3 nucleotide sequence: TGTGCCAGCAGCCTTACAGAGAGGGATCAGCCCCAGCATTTT.

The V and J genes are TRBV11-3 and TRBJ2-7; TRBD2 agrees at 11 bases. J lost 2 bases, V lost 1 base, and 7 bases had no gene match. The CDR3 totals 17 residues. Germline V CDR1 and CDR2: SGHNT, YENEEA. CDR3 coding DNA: TGTGCCAGCAGCTTAGGCCCTAGCGGGAGGCCCCCCTACGAGCAGTACTTC. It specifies CASSLGPSGRPPYEQYF.

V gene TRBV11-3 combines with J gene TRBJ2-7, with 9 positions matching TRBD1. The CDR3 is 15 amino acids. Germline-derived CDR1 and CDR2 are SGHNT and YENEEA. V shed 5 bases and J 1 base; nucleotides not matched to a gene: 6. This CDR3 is CASSRGQGLSYEQYF. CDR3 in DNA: TGTGCCAGCAGCCGGGGACAGGGCCTTTCCTACGAGCAGTACTTC.

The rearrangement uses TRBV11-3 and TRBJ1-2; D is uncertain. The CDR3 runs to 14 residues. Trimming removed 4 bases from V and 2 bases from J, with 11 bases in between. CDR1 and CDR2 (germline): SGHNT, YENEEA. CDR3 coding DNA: TGTGCCAGCAGCTCAAATACGGGGAACTATGGCTACACCTTC. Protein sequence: CASSSNTGNYGYTF.

The CDR3 DNA reads TGTGCCAGCTCACGAAACTTCAGGGGGCTAAGTGACGAGCAGTACTTC. As protein: CASSRNFRGLSDEQYF. This rearrangement joins TRBV18 to TRBJ2-7, with 8 bases aligning to TRBD1. V was clipped by 4 bases and J by 5 bases; unmatched bases: 13. There are 16 residues in the CDR3. Germline loops: CDR1 KGHSH, CDR2 LQKENI. Full variable domain (outside the CDR3, taken from reference TRBV18 and TRBJ2-7): NAGVMQNPRHLVRRRGQEARLRCSPMKGHSHVYWYRQLPEEGLKFMVYLQKENIIDESGMPKERFSAEFPKEGPSILRIQQVVRGDSAAYFCASSRNFRGLSDEQYFGPGTRLTVT.

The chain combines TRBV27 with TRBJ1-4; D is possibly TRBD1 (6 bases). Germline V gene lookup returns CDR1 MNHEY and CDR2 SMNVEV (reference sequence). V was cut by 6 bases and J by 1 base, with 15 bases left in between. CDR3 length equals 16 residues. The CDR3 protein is CASSVTPGVTNEKLFF. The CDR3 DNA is TGTGCCAGCAGCGTGACCCCAGGGGTAACTAATGAAAAACTGTTTTTT.

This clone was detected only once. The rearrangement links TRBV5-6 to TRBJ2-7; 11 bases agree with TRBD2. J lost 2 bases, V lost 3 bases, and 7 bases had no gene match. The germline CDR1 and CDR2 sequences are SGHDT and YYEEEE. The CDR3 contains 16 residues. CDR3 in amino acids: CASSSILAGATYEQYF. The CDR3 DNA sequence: TGTGCCAGCAGCTCCATACTAGCGGGAGCGACCTACGAGCAGTACTTC.

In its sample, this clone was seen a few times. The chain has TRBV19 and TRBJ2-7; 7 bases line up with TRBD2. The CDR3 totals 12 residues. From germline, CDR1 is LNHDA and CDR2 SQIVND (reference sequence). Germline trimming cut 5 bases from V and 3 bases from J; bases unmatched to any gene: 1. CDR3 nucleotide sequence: TGTGCCAGTAGTCCTAGCGGCTACGAGCAGTACTTC. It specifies CASSPSGYEQYF.

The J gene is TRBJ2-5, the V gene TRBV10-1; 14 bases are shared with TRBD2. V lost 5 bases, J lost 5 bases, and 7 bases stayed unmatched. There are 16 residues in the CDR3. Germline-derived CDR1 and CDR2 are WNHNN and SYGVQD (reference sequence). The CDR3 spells CASSPGLAGGLETQYF. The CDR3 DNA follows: TGCGCCAGCAGTCCAGGACTAGCGGGAGGTTTGGAGACCCAGTACTTC.

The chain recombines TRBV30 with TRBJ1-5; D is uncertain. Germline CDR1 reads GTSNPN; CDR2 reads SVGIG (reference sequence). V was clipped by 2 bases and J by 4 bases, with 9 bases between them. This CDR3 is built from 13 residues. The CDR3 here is CAWSRQENQPQHF. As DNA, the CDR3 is TGTGCCTGGAGTAGGCAGGAAAATCAGCCCCAGCATTTT.

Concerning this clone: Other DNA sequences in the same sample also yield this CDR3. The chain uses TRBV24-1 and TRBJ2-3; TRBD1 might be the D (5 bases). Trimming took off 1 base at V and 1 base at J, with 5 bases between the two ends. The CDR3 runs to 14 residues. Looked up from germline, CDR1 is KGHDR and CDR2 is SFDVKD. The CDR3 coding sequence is TGTGCCACCAGTGATTTAGGGGGCACAGATACGCAGTATTTT. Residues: CATSDLGGTDTQYF.

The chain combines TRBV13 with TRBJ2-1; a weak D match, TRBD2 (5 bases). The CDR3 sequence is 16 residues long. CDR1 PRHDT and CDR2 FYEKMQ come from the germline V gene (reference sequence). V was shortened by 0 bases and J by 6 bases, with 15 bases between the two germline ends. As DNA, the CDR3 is TGTGCCAGCAGCTTAGGGGGCCTCGGGATGATCAATGAGCAGTTCTTC. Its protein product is CASSLGGLGMINEQFF.